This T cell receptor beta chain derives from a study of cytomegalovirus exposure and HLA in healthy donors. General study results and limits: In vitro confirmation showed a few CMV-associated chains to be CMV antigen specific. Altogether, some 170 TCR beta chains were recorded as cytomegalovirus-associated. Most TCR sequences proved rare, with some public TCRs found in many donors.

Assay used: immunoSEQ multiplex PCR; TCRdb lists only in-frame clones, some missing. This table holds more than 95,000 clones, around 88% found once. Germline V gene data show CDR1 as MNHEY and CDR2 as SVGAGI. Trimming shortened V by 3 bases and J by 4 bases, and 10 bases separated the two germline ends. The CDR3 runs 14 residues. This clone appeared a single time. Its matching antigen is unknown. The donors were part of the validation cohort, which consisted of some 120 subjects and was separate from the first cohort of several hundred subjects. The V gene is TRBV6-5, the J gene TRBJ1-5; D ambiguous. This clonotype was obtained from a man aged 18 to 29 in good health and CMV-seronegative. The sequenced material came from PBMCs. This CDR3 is CASSYYSANQPQHF. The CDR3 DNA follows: TGTGCCAGCAGTTATTACTCTGCGAATCAGCCCCAGCATTTT.